This TCR beta chain was retrieved from a study of cytomegalovirus exposure and HLA in healthy donors. Of note for this clone: The antigen remains unidentified.

General study findings and limits: Later on, an analysis showed TCR association rates differing by HLA locus, with DRB1 the most and HLA-C the fewest. Among TCR beta chains, those listed as cytomegalovirus-associated numbered under 200.

The CDR3 covers 16 residues. Germline V lookup: CDR1 SGHRS, CDR2 YFSETQ. With 0 bases removed from V and 3 bases from J, the gap between germline ends came to 13 bases. Use of 60 Vbeta and 13 Jbeta primers characterized the PCR. Repertoires were generated with immunoSEQ multiplex PCR, while TCRdb's copy carries only in-frame clones and drops some. The data show 170,000 or so clones, roughly three quarters seen once. The sequenced material came from PBMCs. This clonotype originated in a woman between 50 and 59 years old in good health and CMV-seropositive. This chain connects TRBV5-1 to TRBJ1-3; weak D call: TRBD1 (5 bases). The CDR3 is CASSLAARGGGNTIYF. Written as DNA, the CDR3 is TGCGCCAGCAGCTTGGCCGCAAGGGGAGGTGGAAACACCATATATTTT.